The 15 T cell receptor beta chains presented below share a single source sample, sequenced in a study of beta chain features in type 1 diabetes. TCRB transcripts that were expressed got sequenced, as all of the isolated RNA had been reverse transcribed. Sequencing used immunoSEQ multiplex PCR; TCRdb keeps in-frame clones, though not all of them. The table shows some 330,000 clones, with about 10% occurring only once. The sample taken for sequencing was naive CD4+ T cells from blood. The receptors were sampled from a young woman in good health.

This clone was seen only a few times. The rearrangement uses TRBV30 and TRBJ2-7; D call uncertain. The germline V gene has CDR1 GTSNPN and CDR2 SVGIG (reference sequence). V was pared by 1 base and J by 5 bases, with 9 bases between. The CDR3 spans 12 residues. The CDR3 DNA reads as TGTGCCTGGAGTGCTGCGGTCCACGAGCAGTACTTC. It encodes CAWSAAVHEQYF.

This clone has a handful of counts. This chain uses TRBV5-1 with TRBJ2-3, with 9 bases lining up with TRBD2. With V trimmed by 4 bases and J by 3 bases, 6 bases remained unmatched. This CDR3 has 15 residues. The V gene's germline CDR1 is SGHRS and CDR2 YFSETQ. CDR3 in amino acids: CASSPSGEQTDTQYF. The DNA of the CDR3 is TGCGCCAGCAGCCCTAGCGGGGAGCAAACAGATACGCAGTATTTT.

This clone was seen more than once but under ten times. The chain has TRBV7-2 and TRBJ1-2; D possibly corresponds to TRBD1 (5 bases). The CDR3 is 14 amino acids. Germline V gene sequence: CDR1 SGHTA, CDR2 FQGNSA. V lost 1 base to trimming and J lost 7 bases, with 13 bases between them. This CDR3 reads CASSLGKTVAGYTF. The CDR3 nucleotides read TGTGCCAGCAGCTTAGGGAAGACAGTCGCTGGCTACACCTTC.

The CDR3 bases are TGCGCCAGCAGCCAAGATTTGGACAGCTCCTACGAGCAGTACTTC. Protein product: CASSQDLDSSYEQYF. The rearrangement links TRBV4-3 to TRBJ2-7, with D maybe TRBD1 (6 bases). Trimming stripped 0 bases from V and 0 bases from J, with 9 bases between. Germline values: CDR1 LGHNA, CDR2 YSLEER. The CDR3 is 15 residues long.

The table lists this clone with a few counts. The chain joins TRBV6-5 to TRBJ1-1; D is unresolved. CDR1 and CDR2 (germline): MNHEY, SVGAGI. The germline V and J ends were trimmed by 1 base and 3 bases, with 6 bases remaining between them. The CDR3 spans 13 residues. The CDR3 is CASSYLLDTEAFF. As DNA, the CDR3 is TGTGCCAGCAGTTACTTACTGGACACTGAAGCTTTCTTT.

In nucleotides, the CDR3 is TGTGCCAGCAGCCCGGGGGGCGGGAGAAGCTCCTACAATGAGCAGTTCTTC. Its translation: CASSPGGGRSSYNEQFF. This chain joins TRBV7-2 and TRBJ2-1; possibly TRBD2 for D (7 bases). This CDR3 spans 17 amino acids. V gave up 5 bases and J gave up 0 bases, with 17 bases separating them. In germline, CDR1 is SGHTA, CDR2 FQGNSA.

The sample holds a few counts of this clone. For the CDR3, the DNA is TGTGCCAGCAGCTCCTGGGACAGGAGCTACGAGCAGTACTTC. It encodes CASSSWDRSYEQYF. The chain has TRBV11-1 and TRBJ2-7; TRBD1 matches at 8 bases. Per germline, CDR1 SGHAT and CDR2 FQDESV (reference sequence). CDR3 length equals 14 residues. The junction had 5 bases not matched to a gene; V was cut back by 4 bases and J by 3 bases.

This clone was seen only a few times. This chain uses TRBV15 with TRBJ1-2; unclear D gene. Trimming pared 0 bases from V and 4 bases from J, leaving 12 bases between. The V gene's germline CDR1 is LNHNV and CDR2 YYDKDF (reference sequence). The CDR3 runs to 15 residues. CDR3 amino acids: CATSREEVRSYGYTF. In DNA form, the CDR3 reads TGTGCCACCAGCAGAGAAGAGGTGCGGTCCTATGGCTACACCTTC.

The chain couples TRBV7-2 to TRBJ2-1, with D possibly matching TRBD2 (5 bases). V gave up 5 bases and J gave up 6 bases, with 14 bases separating them. The CDR3 length is 14 residues. Germline CDR1 SGHTA, CDR2 FQGNSA. The CDR3 is CASSPLLAVNEQFF. The CDR3 DNA is TGTGCCAGCAGCCCGCTTCTAGCAGTCAATGAGCAGTTCTTC.

The chain joins TRBV7-9 to TRBJ2-3; D not resolved. Germline lookup yields CDR1 SEHNR and CDR2 FQNEAQ (reference sequence). The CDR3 length is 14 residues. Deletions cut 2 bases from V and 0 bases from J, with 6 bases between. CDR3 region: CASSLQESTDTQYF. CDR3 nucleotide sequence: TGTGCCAGCAGCTTACAGGAAAGCACAGATACGCAGTATTTT.

In its sample, this clone was seen a few times. The chain uses TRBV28 and TRBJ2-1; maybe TRBD2 (6 bases). V shed 10 bases and J shed 6 bases, with 19 bases lying between them. This CDR3 is built from 14 residues. Germline V gives CDR1 MDHEN, CDR2 SYDVKM. This chain's CDR3 is CATVWGAGLNEQFF. For the CDR3, the DNA is TGTGCCACCGTTTGGGGTGCGGGGCTCAATGAGCAGTTCTTC.

There are a few counts of this clone. V usage is TRBV7-2 and J usage is TRBJ2-5, with TRBD2 identical over 7 bases. This CDR3 spans 14 amino acids. V trimming: 7 bases; J trimming: 7 bases; junction bases outside the gene matches: 12. Per germline, CDR1 SGHTA and CDR2 FQGNSA. CDR3 sequence reads: CASTDSRGFGTQYF. The CDR3 DNA reads as TGTGCCAGCACCGACTCGCGGGGGTTCGGGACCCAGTACTTC.

This clone turned up a few times. V gene TRBV7-3 combines with J gene TRBJ2-1; D possibly corresponds to TRBD2 (6 bases). This CDR3 is built from 15 residues. The V gene's germline CDR1 is SGHTA and CDR2 FQGTGA. V lost 0 bases to trimming and J lost 4 bases, with 10 bases between them. The CDR3 region is CASSLTPSEYNEQFF. CDR3 nucleotides: TGTGCCAGCAGCTTAACCCCTAGCGAGTACAATGAGCAGTTCTTC.

The chain is built from TRBV7-9 and TRBJ2-2; 11 bases agree with TRBD2. CDR3 length: 14 residues. J lost 7 bases, V lost 5 bases, and 3 bases had no gene match. CDR1 and CDR2 from the germline V gene are SEHNR and FQNEAQ (reference sequence). This chain's CDR3 is CASSTGLAGGELFF. The CDR3 nucleotides are TGTGCCAGCAGCACAGGACTAGCGGGCGGGGAGCTGTTTTTT.

The chain uses TRBV28 and TRBJ2-5, with TRBD1 identical over 11 bases. CDR3 length: 16 residues. Trimming took 5 bases from V and 5 from J; bases not matched to a gene: 10. The germline V gene has CDR1 MDHEN and CDR2 SYDVKM. DNA of the CDR3: TGTGCCAGCAGTCAAGAAGGACAGGGGGCAGGGGAGACCCAGTACTTC. This sequence encodes CASSQEGQGAGETQYF.